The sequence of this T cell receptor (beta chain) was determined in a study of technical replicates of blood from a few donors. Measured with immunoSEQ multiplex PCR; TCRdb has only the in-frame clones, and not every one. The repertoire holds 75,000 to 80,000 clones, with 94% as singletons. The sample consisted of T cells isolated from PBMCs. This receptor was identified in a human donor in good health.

The CDR3 region has the DNA TGTGCCAGCAGTGAAAAGGGGGGGACAGATACGCAGTATTTT. Translated, it gives CASSEKGGTDTQYF. This rearrangement joins TRBV6-1 to TRBJ2-3, with a tentative D call TRBD2 (7 bases). Germline V gene data show CDR1 as MNHNS and CDR2 as SASEGT. V was pared by 2 bases and J by 3 bases, with 9 bases between. This CDR3 has 14 amino acids.